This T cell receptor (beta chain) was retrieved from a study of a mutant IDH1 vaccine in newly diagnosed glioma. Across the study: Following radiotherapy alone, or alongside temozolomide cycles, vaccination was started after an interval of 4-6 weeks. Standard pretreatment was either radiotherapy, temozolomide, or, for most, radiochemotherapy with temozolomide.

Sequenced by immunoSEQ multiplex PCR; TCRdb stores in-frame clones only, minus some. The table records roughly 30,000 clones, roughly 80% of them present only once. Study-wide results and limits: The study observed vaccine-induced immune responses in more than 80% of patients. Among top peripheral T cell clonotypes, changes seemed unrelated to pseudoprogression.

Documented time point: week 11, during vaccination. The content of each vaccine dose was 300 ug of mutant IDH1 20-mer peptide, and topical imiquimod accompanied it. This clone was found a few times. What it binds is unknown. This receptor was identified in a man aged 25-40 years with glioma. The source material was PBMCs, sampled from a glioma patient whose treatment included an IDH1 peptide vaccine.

The CDR3 reads CAWSDPRRVNTEAFF. DNA of the CDR3: TGTGCCTGGAGCGACCCTCGGCGGGTGAACACTGAAGCTTTCTTT. The V gene is TRBV30, the J gene TRBJ1-1; D is unclear. The CDR3 contains 15 residues. With 3 bases removed from V and 0 bases from J, the gap between germline ends came to 14 bases. The germline V gene encodes CDR1 GTSNPN and CDR2 SVGIG (reference sequence).